The source of this T cell receptor (beta chain) is a study of blood T cell repertoires in COVID-19. Study as a whole: PBMCs, B-cell-depleted T cells, or T cells were the source of the cDNA or gDNA that made up the material.

Germline V CDR1 and CDR2: LGHDT, YNNKEL (reference sequence). This CDR3 has 15 residues. V was clipped by 0 bases and J by 4 bases, with 12 bases between them. Data came from immunoSEQ multiplex PCR; TCRdb stores just in-frame clones and leaves some out. The data contain 300,000 to 450,000 clones, roughly 87% of them seen just once; the ten biggest clones take up 3.9%. The TCR comes from a woman in her sixties with COVID-19, enrolled during active disease. The V and J genes are TRBV3-1 (or the pseudogene TRBV3-2) and TRBJ1-2; D is uncertain. The sample comprised peripheral blood. CDR3 protein: CASSQDIGRSYGYTF. CDR3 nucleotides: TGTGCCAGCAGCCAAGACATTGGGAGGAGCTATGGCTACACCTTC.